This TCR beta chain is from a study of T-cell reconstitution after alpha-beta-depleted transplantation in children. Study outcomes and limitations: At one year after transplant, newly produced T cells mostly accounted for T-cell counts and diversity. Surviving recipient T cells and thymic progenitors produced the high day-60 TCRbeta diversity seen in some patients.

V lost 7 bases to trimming and J lost 0 bases; unmatched junction nucleotides: 10. The CDR3 sequence is 16 residues long. Germline CDR1 reads MNHEY; CDR2 reads SVGEGT. The sample holds a few counts of this clonotype. What it binds is unknown. It was with unique molecular identifiers that the TCRbeta library was prepared. TCRdb itself ran the PCR reads through MiXCR, one entry per CDR3 protein. The repertoire has fewer than 700,000 distinct CDR3 sequences, 13% of them found once; the top ten carry about 2%. The specimen was PBMCs, mostly from graft donor cells, collected 360 days after TCRalphabeta/CD19-depleted stem cell transplant. This receptor was obtained from a male patient younger than 18 who had a stem cell transplant for acute myeloid leukemia, so the T cells may come from the graft donor. The chain carries TRBV6-2 or TRBV6-3 and TRBJ2-7; 9 nucleotides line up with TRBD1. CDR3 loop: CASTLAGTGFSYEQYF. CDR3 DNA: TGTGCCAGCACCCTCGCCGGGACAGGGTTCTCCTACGAGCAGTACTTC.